Presented here are 26 T cell receptor beta chains from one specimen sequenced in a study of cytomegalovirus exposure and HLA in healthy donors. Both 60 Vbeta primers and 13 Jbeta primers went into the PCR. The table came from immunoSEQ multiplex PCR; TCRdb's copy has only in-frame clones and leaves some out. The top ten clones hold approximately 5.3% of a sample with under 120,000 clones, over 60% of them seen once. The sequencing sample was made of PBMCs. These TCRs come from a female donor in good health and CMV-seropositive.

The J gene is TRBJ2-7, the V gene TRBV6-1; D is possibly TRBD1 (5 bases). The germline gives CDR1 MNHNS, CDR2 SASEGT. The V end lost 4 bases, the J end lost 7 bases, and 11 bases lay between the germline ends. The CDR3 consists of 12 residues. The CDR3 loop is CASSGTINEQYF. CDR3 coding DNA: TGTGCCAGCAGTGGGACAATAAATGAGCAGTACTTC.

The chain is built from TRBV5-1 and TRBJ2-7, with TRBD2 matching over 8 bases. The length of the CDR3 is 15 residues. J was trimmed by 0 bases and V by 0 bases; bases with no gene match: 2. Germline lookup yields CDR1 SGHRS and CDR2 YFSETQ. Here the CDR3 reads CASSLGTSSSYEQYF. CDR3 DNA sequence: TGCGCCAGCAGCTTGGGGACTAGCTCCTCCTACGAGCAGTACTTC.

This clone was picked up a small number of times. The chain employs TRBV6-1 and TRBJ2-5; 9 bases are a match to TRBD2. The CDR3 is 15 amino acids. The V and J ends lost 7 bases and 5 bases, in that order; junction bases with no gene match: 11. Germline V lookup: CDR1 MNHNS, CDR2 SASEGT. The CDR3 DNA reads TGTGCCAGCACTTTAGCGGGAGAAGACCTGGAGACCCAGTACTTC. Protein product: CASTLAGEDLETQYF.

The rearrangement joins TRBV25-1 to TRBJ1-2, with D unclear. The CDR3 consists of 12 residues. Germline CDR1 MGHDK, CDR2 SYGVNS. The V end was cut by 3 bases, the J end by 2 bases, with 4 bases between. CDR3 loop: CASSDMNYGYTF. The CDR3 coding sequence is TGTGCCAGCAGTGATATGAACTATGGCTACACCTTC.

The CDR3 region has the DNA TGTGCCAGCAGTGAAGCGGCTGGGCTGGGGACCCAGTACTTC. Translation: CASSEAAGLGTQYF. This chain uses TRBV2 with TRBJ2-5, with D unclear. The V end was cut by 0 bases, the J end by 7 bases, with 12 bases between. CDR1 is SNHLY and CDR2 is FYNNEI in the germline V gene. This CDR3 has 14 amino acids.

V and J are TRBV4-2 and TRBJ2-3; tentatively, D is TRBD1 (6 bases). Germline loops: CDR1 LGHNA, CDR2 YNFKEQ. Between the trimmed V and J ends, which lost 4 bases and 1 base, there was a span of 6 bases. The CDR3 sequence is 13 residues long. CDR3 nucleotides: TGTGCCAGCAGCCGACAGGGCACAGATACGCAGTATTTT. Protein product: CASSRQGTDTQYF.

The chain joins TRBV30 to TRBJ2-1; TRBD2 matches 10 bases. CDR3 length equals 15 residues. Trimming took 0 bases from V and 4 from J; bases not matched to a gene: 3. Germline values: CDR1 GTSNPN, CDR2 SVGIG (reference sequence). The CDR3 loop reads CAWSVGTSAYNEQFF. In nucleotides, the CDR3 is TGTGCCTGGAGTGTGGGGACTAGCGCGTACAATGAGCAGTTCTTC.

V and J are TRBV18 and TRBJ1-2, with TRBD1 matching 9 bases. Trimming at V came to 2 bases and at J to 4 bases, leaving 2 bases not matched to a gene. From germline, CDR1 is KGHSH and CDR2 LQKENI. The CDR3 loop spans 14 amino acids. The CDR3 loop is CASSPGQGSYGYTF. The CDR3 coding sequence is TGTGCCAGCTCACCAGGACAGGGGTCCTATGGCTACACCTTC.

This rearrangement joins TRBV6-5 to TRBJ1-6; D call uncertain. This CDR3 has 16 amino acids. CDR1 is MNHEY and CDR2 is SVGAGI in the germline V gene. V dropped 3 bases and J dropped 6 bases, with 15 bases sitting between them. CDR3 coding DNA: TGTGCCAGCAGTTATCAAGGCCCGACTCCTAATTCACCCCTCCACTTT. Translating it yields CASSYQGPTPNSPLHF.

The chain joins TRBV28 to TRBJ1-2; TRBD1 is a possible D gene (5 bases). Deletions cut 6 bases from V and 4 bases from J, with 9 bases between. CDR1 and CDR2 (germline): MDHEN, SYDVKM. The CDR3 covers 12 residues. The CDR3 region is CASSQDTYGYTF. In DNA form, the CDR3 reads TGTGCCAGCAGCCAGGACACCTATGGCTACACCTTC.

This clone has just a few counts. V and J are TRBV27 and TRBJ2-2; D possibly corresponds to TRBD1 (6 bases). In germline, CDR1 is MNHEY, CDR2 SMNVEV (reference sequence). The CDR3 has 14 amino acids. Trimming cost V 3 bases and J 6 bases, with 11 bases left between them. The CDR3: CASSLGALAGELFF. The CDR3 coding sequence is TGTGCCAGCAGTTTGGGGGCGTTGGCCGGGGAGCTGTTTTTT.

The V gene is TRBV28, the J gene TRBJ1-1; the D gene is possibly TRBD1 (6 bases). Germline CDR1 MDHEN, CDR2 SYDVKM. Trimming pared 3 bases from V and 6 bases from J, leaving 14 bases between. This CDR3 has 14 residues. The CDR3 sequence is CASSFQGRQPEAFF. The CDR3 region has the DNA TGTGCCAGCAGTTTTCAGGGGCGTCAGCCTGAAGCTTTCTTT.

The chain has TRBV7-8 and TRBJ1-1; the match to TRBD1 covers 9 bases. There are 16 residues in the CDR3. The V gene's germline CDR1 is SGHVS and CDR2 FQNEAQ. Trimming cost V 1 base and J 9 bases; bases outside gene matches: 12. In DNA form, the CDR3 reads TGTGCCAGCAGCTTAGTGGAGGTTGGGACAGGGCAGAAAGCTTTCTTT. Translated, it gives CASSLVEVGTGQKAFF.

The table lists this clone with a few counts. J is TRBJ1-3 and V is TRBV19; tentatively, D is TRBD1 (5 bases). Deletions cut 5 bases from V and 0 bases from J, with 11 bases between. This CDR3 spans 15 amino acids. Germline assignment: CDR1 LNHDA and CDR2 SQIVND (reference sequence). CDR3 region: CASSDRTNSGNTIYF. The CDR3 DNA reads as TGTGCCAGTAGTGACAGAACAAACTCTGGAAACACCATATATTTT.

Ten or more counts support this clone. The gene calls are TRBV2 and TRBJ2-1, with 8 bases aligning to TRBD2. CDR1 SNHLY and CDR2 FYNNEI come from the germline V gene. CDR3 length: 13 residues. Trimming removed 10 bases from V and 7 bases from J; junction bases left unmatched: 9. The CDR3 is CATPRGGINEQFF. CDR3 DNA sequence: TGTGCCACACCCCGGGGGGGCATAAATGAGCAGTTCTTC.

The V call is TRBV19, the J call TRBJ2-2, with TRBD1 matching 9 bases. Looked up from germline, CDR1 is LNHDA and CDR2 is SQIVND (reference sequence). The J segment lost 5 bases and the V segment lost 7 bases, leaving 8 bases of the junction unmatched. This CDR3 spans 15 amino acids. The CDR3 reads CASNTGGTTTGELFF. CDR3 coding DNA: TGTGCCAGTAACACAGGGGGCACAACAACCGGGGAGCTGTTTTTT.

This chain uses TRBV4-1 with TRBJ1-4, with D tentatively TRBD1 (6 bases). The germline V gene has CDR1 MGHRA and CDR2 YSYEKL. Between the trimmed V and J ends, which lost 6 bases and 5 bases, there was a span of 16 bases. This CDR3 is 15 amino acids long. The CDR3, as DNA: TGCGCCAGCAGTTCCCAGGGAGGGGGAAATGAAAAACTGTTTTTT. Translation: CASSSQGGGNEKLFF.

The chain couples TRBV6-5 to TRBJ2-7; TRBD2 matches 8 bases. Germline trimming cut 0 bases from V and 3 bases from J; bases unmatched to any gene: 4. Germline V gene data show CDR1 as MNHEY and CDR2 as SVGAGI. The CDR3 contains 15 residues. CDR3 region: CASSYSSGTSYEQYF. In DNA, the CDR3 is TGTGCCAGCAGTTACTCGTCAGGGACTAGCTACGAGCAGTACTTC.

The rearrangement joins TRBV7-2 to TRBJ2-5; D is possibly TRBD2 (5 bases). V lost 1 base, J lost 4 bases, and 10 bases lay in between. Germline CDR1 reads SGHTA; CDR2 reads FQGNSA. The CDR3 covers 14 residues. In DNA, the CDR3 is TGTGCCAGCAGCTTAGGGACCGCGGGAGAGACCCAGTACTTC. Residues: CASSLGTAGETQYF.

This clone was detected only once. The rearrangement uses TRBV18 and TRBJ2-5, with D perhaps matching TRBD1 (5 bases). Germline lookup yields CDR1 KGHSH and CDR2 LQKENI. The CDR3 covers 15 residues. Trimming cost V 0 bases and J 1 base, with 9 bases left between them. The CDR3 DNA reads TGTGCCAGCTCACCACCCGGACAACCCCAAGAGACCCAGTACTTC. This gives the protein CASSPPGQPQETQYF.

The rearrangement joins TRBV2 to TRBJ2-5, with a weak D call TRBD2 (6 bases). CDR3 length: 13 residues. The V end lost 6 bases, the J end lost 2 bases, and 10 bases lay between the germline ends. Germline loops: CDR1 SNHLY, CDR2 FYNNEI. In nucleotides, the CDR3 is TGTGCCAGCAGGGAGGGCGGACAAGAGACCCAGTACTTC. It translates to CASREGGQETQYF.

This chain connects TRBV18 to TRBJ2-7; D perhaps matches TRBD1 (6 bases). V lost 3 bases to trimming and J lost 3 bases, with 12 bases between them. This CDR3 region has 14 residues. Germline CDR1 and CDR2: KGHSH and LQKENI. The CDR3 bases are TGTGCCAGCTCACCCAAGGACAGCCACTACGAGCAGTACTTC. This codes for CASSPKDSHYEQYF.

The gene calls are TRBV5-8 and TRBJ2-2, with 11 bases lining up with TRBD2. Germline V gives CDR1 SGHTS, CDR2 YDEGEE. Trimming at V came to 4 bases and at J to 0 bases, leaving 14 bases not matched to a gene. The CDR3 is 20 residues long. The chain's CDR3 is CASSPLAGGLSSANTGELFF. The CDR3 bases are TGTGCCAGCAGCCCTCTAGCGGGGGGCCTATCAAGCGCGAACACCGGGGAGCTGTTTTTT.

The chain joins TRBV27 to TRBJ1-4; 9 positions match TRBD1. The CDR3 length is 14 residues. The V gene end was trimmed by 6 bases and the J gene end by 7 bases; junction bases not matched to a gene: 6. Per germline, CDR1 MNHEY and CDR2 SMNVEV (reference sequence). The CDR3 protein is CASRQTGGVEKLFF. In DNA, the CDR3 is TGTGCCAGCAGACAAACAGGGGGCGTTGAAAAACTGTTTTTT.

This clone is a singleton in its sample. J is TRBJ1-1 and V is TRBV5-1; possible D gene TRBD1, 5 bases. Germline lookup yields CDR1 SGHRS and CDR2 YFSETQ. This CDR3 contains 15 residues. V was trimmed by 4 bases and J by 7 bases, leaving 20 bases between them. Written as DNA, the CDR3 is TGCGCCAGCAGCCCTGGGATGGGGGGGGGTTTTGAAGCTTTCTTT. Residues: CASSPGMGGGFEAFF.

The V gene is TRBV2, the J gene TRBJ1-5; no firm D call. Trimming removed 3 bases from V and 4 bases from J, with 10 bases in between. Germline V gives CDR1 SNHLY, CDR2 FYNNEI. This CDR3 is built from 14 residues. CDR3 nucleotides: TGTGCCAGCAGTGACCAAGGGAGGAATCAGCCCCAGCATTTT. Its protein is CASSDQGRNQPQHF.